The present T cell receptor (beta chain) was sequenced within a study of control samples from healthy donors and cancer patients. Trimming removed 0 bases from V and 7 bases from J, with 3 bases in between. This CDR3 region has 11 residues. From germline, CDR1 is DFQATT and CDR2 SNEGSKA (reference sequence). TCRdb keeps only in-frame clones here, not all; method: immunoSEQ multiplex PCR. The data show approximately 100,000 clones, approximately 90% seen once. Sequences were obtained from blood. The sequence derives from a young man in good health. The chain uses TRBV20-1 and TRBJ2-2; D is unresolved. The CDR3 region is CSARDSGELFF. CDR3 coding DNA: TGCAGTGCTAGAGATAGCGGGGAGCTGTTTTTT.